A selection of T cell receptor beta chains follows, all from one sample in a study of a mutant IDH1 vaccine in newly diagnosed glioma. Antigens of these TCRs are unknown. Data came from immunoSEQ multiplex PCR; TCRdb stores just in-frame clones and leaves some out. The sample lists around 100,000 clones, about nine tenths seen once, with 0.5% to 0.65% in the top ten. Sequenced here: PBMCs, sampled from a glioma patient whose treatment included an IDH1 peptide vaccine. All receptors come from a woman aged 50 to 65 with glioma. Each CDR3 is given with its conserved first and last residue. D genes are given only for firm matches. Clone size appears in some rows only: once, few, many, or a class for an expanded clone.

J,size,V,D,DNA,CDR3
TRBJ2-2,once,TRBV6-4,-,TGTGCCAGCAGTGGCGGGGAAGCGGGTGTAAACACCGGGGAGCTGTTTTTT,CASSGGEAGVNTGELFF
TRBJ1-2,-,TRBV7-9,-,TGTGCCAGCAGCCCCCGGATCGACTATGGCTACACCTTC,CASSPRIDYGYTF
TRBJ1-2,-,TRBV6-1,TRBD1,TGTGCCAGCAGTGAAGCTCCGGACAGGGTGGATGGCTACACCTTC,CASSEAPDRVDGYTF
TRBJ1-1,-,TRBV5-1,-,TGCGCCAGCAGCTTGGACTGGGGTTTAGCAGAAGCTTTCTTT,CASSLDWGLAEAFF
TRBJ2-3,-,TRBV11-2,TRBD2,TGTGCCAGCAGCACCCGTGGGACTAGCGGGAGGGCCGGGGTAGATACGCAGTATTTT,CASSTRGTSGRAGVDTQYF
TRBJ2-5,-,TRBV29-1,-,TGCAGCGTTCTTCTACTGGAGACCCAGTACTTC,CSVLLLETQYF
TRBJ1-1,-,TRBV6-6,TRBD1,TGTGCCAGCAGCCTAGGACAGGGGGCCTCCTCTGAAGCTTTCTTT,CASSLGQGASSEAFF
TRBJ2-1,-,TRBV5-1,-,TGCGCCAGCAGCTTGGTATCGGGGTCCTACAATGAGCAGTTCTTC,CASSLVSGSYNEQFF
TRBJ1-1,many,TRBV4-1,-,TGCGCCAGCAGCCAAGATACCGGGAACACTGAAGCTTTCTTT,CASSQDTGNTEAFF
TRBJ2-7,-,TRBV5-1,-,TGCGCCAGCAGCTTGGCGGGGCATGTGGGGCTCTCCTACGAGCAGTACTTC,CASSLAGHVGLSYEQYF
TRBJ2-2,-,TRBV10-3,-,TGTGCCATCAGTGAGTCAACCGTGAACACCGGGGAGCTGTTTTTT,CAISESTVNTGELFF
TRBJ2-3,-,TRBV6-6,TRBD2,TGTGCCAGCAGTCATCCCGGACTAGCCCCAGATACGCAGTATTTT,CASSHPGLAPDTQYF
TRBJ1-2,-,TRBV5-6,TRBD1,TGTGCCAGCAGCTCAGGGACAGCTTATAACTATGGCTACACCTTC,CASSSGTAYNYGYTF
TRBJ2-2,-,TRBV2,TRBD2,TGTGCCAGGACTAGCGGGAGCGACGACACCGGGGAGCTGTTTTTT,CARTSGSDDTGELFF
TRBJ2-7,-,TRBV7-9,-,TGTGCCAGCAGCTTAGTGTCTTCTTCCTTTCTCTACGAGCAGTACTTC,CASSLVSSSFLYEQYF
TRBJ2-1,-,TRBV28,TRBD2,TGTGCCACCCGACTAGCGGGATACAATGAGCAGTTCTTC,CATRLAGYNEQFF
TRBJ2-3,once,TRBV18,-,TGTGCCAGCTCACCAGGTTCGGCTAGAAGCGGCACAGATACGCAGTATTTT,CASSPGSARSGTDTQYF
TRBJ2-7,-,TRBV9,-,TGTGCCAGCAGCGTAGCGGCGACACCCGCCTACGAGCAGTACTTC,CASSVAATPAYEQYF
TRBJ1-2,-,TRBV19,-,TGTGCCACCTTTAGACGGAGAGGGAACTATGGCTACACCTTC,CATFRRRGNYGYTF
TRBJ2-5,once,TRBV6-4,-,TGTGCCAGATGGGGATGTGGGGAGACCCAGTACTTC,CARWGCGETQYF
TRBJ1-2,-,TRBV6-5,-,TGTGCCAGCAGTGCCAACGCAAACCCTAGTGGCTACACCTTC,CASSANANPSGYTF
TRBJ2-2,-,TRBV5-1,TRBD1,TGCGCCAGCAGCTCAACAGGGGTTGCCGGGGAGCTGTTTTTT,CASSSTGVAGELFF
TRBJ1-3,-,TRBV5-1,-,TGCGCCAGCAGCTTGGTGGGACGGTTTGGAAACACCATATATTTT,CASSLVGRFGNTIYF
TRBJ1-2,-,TRBV5-1,-,TGCGCCAGCAGCCGCGAACCTTCCGGGACTTTTAACTATGGCTACACCTTC,CASSREPSGTFNYGYTF
TRBJ1-1,-,TRBV5-1,-,TGCGCCAGCAGCTCTAGACCGACAGTAAACACTGAAGCTTTCTTT,CASSSRPTVNTEAFF
TRBJ2-1,-,TRBV5-4,-,TGTGCCAGCAGTATAGCCGGGAGCTCCTACAATGAGCAGTTCTTC,CASSIAGSSYNEQFF
TRBJ2-4,-,TRBV6-6,-,TGTGCCATGCAGCGGCTGGGCATTCAGTACTTC,CAMQRLGIQYF
TRBJ2-7,-,TRBV6-5,TRBD1,TGTGCCAGCAAAAGACAGGGGTCCTACGAGCAGTACTTC,CASKRQGSYEQYF
TRBJ2-7,-,TRBV28,-,TGTGCCAGCAGAATCACAGGGAGCTCCTACGAGCAGTACTTC,CASRITGSSYEQYF
TRBJ2-5,-,TRBV18,-,TGTGCCAGCTCACTGGGGGCCTTCCAGTCAGAGACCCAGTACTTC,CASSLGAFQSETQYF
TRBJ1-1,once,TRBV6-5,TRBD1,TGTGCCAGCAGATACGGACAGGCGAACACTGAAGCTTTCTTT,CASRYGQANTEAFF
TRBJ1-2,once,TRBV27,-,TGTGCCAGCAGCCCTTGGACAGCAAAAGACTATGGCTACACCTTC,CASSPWTAKDYGYTF
TRBJ2-1,-,TRBV5-5,TRBD2,TGTGCCAGCAGCTCTGACGGACTAGCGGACTACAATGAGCAGTTCTTC,CASSSDGLADYNEQFF
TRBJ2-2,-,TRBV28,-,TGTGCCAGCAGTTCTAGACGTAAAAGGGAGCTGTTTTTT,CASSSRRKRELFF
TRBJ2-7,-,TRBV5-1,TRBD2,TGCGCCAGCAGCCCCGGAGTAGCGGGAGTGGGTGAGCAGTACTTC,CASSPGVAGVGEQYF
TRBJ1-1,-,TRBV4-2,-,TGTGCCAGCAGCCAAGAGCCCAAAGGTAACACTGAAGCTTTCTTT,CASSQEPKGNTEAFF
TRBJ1-5,-,TRBV27,-,TGTGCCAGTCTACCCCGAGGACAGAATAGCAATCAGCCCCAGCATTTT,CASLPRGQNSNQPQHF
TRBJ2-6,-,TRBV2,-,TGTGCCAGCACCCTACCAGGGGCAGGGGCCAACGTCCTGACTTTC,CASTLPGAGANVLTF
TRBJ2-1,-,TRBV6-4,-,TGTGCCAGCAGTGACTCGCCCGGGGGCAATGAGCAGTTCTTC,CASSDSPGGNEQFF
TRBJ1-1,-,TRBV6-1,-,TGTGCCAGCAGTGAACCGGGGATGAACACTGAAGCTTTCTTT,CASSEPGMNTEAFF
TRBJ1-5,-,TRBV6-1,-,TGTGCCAGTAGAAGGGGGGGATCGGGCAATCAGCCCCAGCATTTT,CASRRGGSGNQPQHF
TRBJ1-5,-,TRBV28,-,TGTGCCAGCAGTTTTGGGGGTAGCCATCAGCCCCAGCATTTT,CASSFGGSHQPQHF
TRBJ1-1,many,TRBV5-1,-,TGCGCCAGCAGCTTGGAGGGCCCTGAAGCTTTCTTT,CASSLEGPEAFF
TRBJ1-6,-,TRBV7-9,TRBD1,TGTGCCAGCAGCCATGGACAGGGGAAGAATTCACCCCTCCACTTT,CASSHGQGKNSPLHF